One and the same sample provided the 13 T cell receptor beta chains below, sequenced in a study of PD-1 blockade in classical Hodgkin lymphoma (dated by TCRdb to 2020 to 2022). Libraries were made using the immunoSEQ multiplex PCR assay. TCRdb retrieved this table from immuneACCESS and kept in-frame rearrangements only. Not all clones are present; in checked studies, unresolved V genes account for under half, and no reason is known for the remainder. The table for this sample lists more than 30,000 clones; less than 85% of them were counted only once. The ten largest account for about 15% of the sample. Interpreted using the paper, the time point label stands for: cycle 2 day 1 (C2D1) of nivolumab. Relapse after autologous stem cell transplantation had occurred in all trial patients, and cohorts A, B and C were distinguished by prior brentuximab vedotin exposure. Specimen: peripheral blood mononuclear cells (PBMCs), collected before the second cycle of nivolumab. All receptors come from a human donor with classical Hodgkin lymphoma.

The CDR3 is CASSRQGIDEQYF. The CDR3 coding sequence is TGTGCCAGCAGCCGACAGGGAATCGACGAGCAGTACTTC. The V gene is TRBV6-1, the J gene TRBJ2-7; TRBD1 agrees at 7 bases. Per germline, CDR1 MNHNS and CDR2 SASEGT. V shed 6 bases, J shed 5 bases, and the junction held 7 bases outside the gene matches. This CDR3 has 13 amino acids.

The gene calls are TRBV5-1 and TRBJ1-5, with D unclear. The CDR3 has 14 amino acids. V shed 0 bases and J shed 5 bases, with 9 bases lying between them. Germline lookup yields CDR1 SGHRS and CDR2 YFSETQ. The CDR3 nucleotides are TGCGCCAGCAGCTTGGAACCCACAGATCAGCCCCAGCATTTT. It codes for CASSLEPTDQPQHF.

The chain employs TRBV30 and TRBJ1-4; no clear D gene. CDR1 GTSNPN and CDR2 SVGIG come from the germline V gene (reference sequence). The CDR3 length is 15 residues. V was clipped by 1 base and J by 0 bases, with 9 bases between them. The CDR3 bases are TGTGCCTGGAGTGGAGGACCTGCAACTAATGAAAAACTGTTTTTT. It is translated as CAWSGGPATNEKLFF.

This chain joins TRBV5-6 and TRBJ2-4, with 10 bases aligning to TRBD1. V lost 4 bases to trimming and J lost 6 bases; unmatched junction nucleotides: 4. This CDR3 has 14 residues. The germline gives CDR1 SGHDT, CDR2 YYEEEE. The CDR3 DNA is TGTGCCAGCAGCCCTCGGACAGGGGGAAACATTCAGTACTTC. The encoded protein is CASSPRTGGNIQYF.

A single count supports this clone. This chain uses TRBV2 with TRBJ2-7; 8 nucleotides line up with TRBD2. J was trimmed by 5 bases and V by 5 bases; bases with no gene match: 11. The CDR3 is made up of 15 amino acids. Germline loops: CDR1 SNHLY, CDR2 FYNNEI. CDR3 bases: TGTGCCAGCAGTCCGGGACTAGGATACGTGCACGAGCAGTACTTC. As protein: CASSPGLGYVHEQYF. The full variable domain, completed using reference TRBV2 and TRBJ2-7, is EPEVTQTPSHQVTQMGQEVILRCVPISNHLYFYWYRQILGQKVEFLVSFYNNEISEKSEIFDDQFSVERPDGSNFTLKIRSTKLEDSAMYFCASSPGLGYVHEQYFGPGTRLTVT.

This clone has just a few counts. The chain carries TRBV5-4 and TRBJ2-4; 7 bases are a match to TRBD1. After removal of 4 bases from V and 5 bases from J, the junction contained 6 bases not matched to a gene. The V gene's germline CDR1 is SGHNT and CDR2 YYREEE (reference sequence). The CDR3 spans 14 residues. The CDR3, as DNA: TGTGCCAGCAGCCTAGGGGGCGACGAAAACATTCAGTACTTC. It codes for CASSLGGDENIQYF.

The chain recombines TRBV10-2 with TRBJ1-4; TRBD1 agrees at 10 bases. The junction had 3 bases not matched to a gene; V was cut back by 4 bases and J by 7 bases. Germline CDR1 and CDR2: WSHSY and SAAADI. The CDR3 sequence is 14 residues long. For the CDR3, the DNA is TGCGCCAGCAGTGCGGGACAGGGGACTGAAAAACTGTTTTTT. Its protein is CASSAGQGTEKLFF.

There are a few counts of this clone. The rearrangement uses TRBV5-4 and TRBJ2-7; TRBD1 matches 10 bases. CDR1 and CDR2 from the germline V gene are SGHNT and YYREEE (reference sequence). V was clipped by 4 bases and J by 3 bases; unmatched bases: 10. The CDR3 covers 16 residues. This CDR3 reads CASSPAAGTGDYEQYF. CDR3 nucleotides: TGTGCCAGCAGCCCAGCCGCCGGGACAGGGGACTACGAGCAGTACTTC.

This clone was detected once. In nucleotides, the CDR3 is TGTGCCAGCAGACCGGCACCTAATGAAAAACTGTTTTTT. It translates to CASRPAPNEKLFF. The chain has TRBV6-1 and TRBJ1-4, with D hard to call. V was pared by 6 bases and J by 3 bases, with 8 bases between. This CDR3 is 13 amino acids long. Germline V gene sequence: CDR1 MNHNS, CDR2 SASEGT.

The CDR3 protein is CASSDPRLVGSSYEQYF. CDR3 sequence (DNA): TGTGCCAGCAGTGACCCAAGACTAGTTGGAAGCTCCTACGAGCAGTACTTC. The rearrangement joins TRBV2 to TRBJ2-7; maybe TRBD2 (6 bases). The CDR3 runs to 17 residues. V lost 3 bases and J lost 0, with 18 bases in between. The germline V gene has CDR1 SNHLY and CDR2 FYNNEI. The full variable domain, in which reference TRBV2 and TRBJ2-7 provide the parts outside the CDR3, is EPEVTQTPSHQVTQMGQEVILRCVPISNHLYFYWYRQILGQKVEFLVSFYNNEISEKSEIFDDQFSVERPDGSNFTLKIRSTKLEDSAMYFCASSDPRLVGSSYEQYFGPGTRLTVT.

This clone has a handful of counts. In nucleotides, the CDR3 is TGTGCCAGTAGTATGGGGAACACAGGCTATGGCTACACCTTC. The encoded protein is CASSMGNTGYGYTF. The V and J genes are TRBV19 and TRBJ1-2; D may be TRBD1 (5 bases). V was shortened by 3 bases and J by 4 bases, with 12 bases between the two germline ends. The CDR3 is 14 amino acids. Looked up from germline, CDR1 is LNHDA and CDR2 is SQIVND (reference sequence).

This clone showed up just once. The chain couples TRBV15 to TRBJ2-3; D uncertain. This CDR3 is 15 amino acids long. Deletions cut 8 bases from V and 2 bases from J, with 17 bases between. CDR1 is LNHNV, CDR2 YYDKDF, per germline (reference sequence). For the CDR3, the DNA is TGTGCCACCCGAGATGGGCCCTCTAACACAGATACGCAGTATTTT. Its protein product is CATRDGPSNTDTQYF. The variable domain in full, with the rest retrieved from reference TRBV15 and TRBJ2-3, is DAMVIQNPRYQVTQFGKPVTLSCSQTLNHNVMYWYQQKSSQAPKLLFHYYDKDFNNEADTPDNFQSRRPNTSFCFLDIRSPGLGDTAMYLCATRDGPSNTDTQYFGPGTRLTVL.

The CDR3 protein is CASSEGQNNEQFF. Here the CDR3 DNA reads TGTGCCAGCAGTGAAGGACAGAACAATGAGCAGTTCTTC. The chain links TRBV2 to TRBJ2-1; D might be TRBD1 (5 bases). The V end was cut by 1 base, the J end by 5 bases, with 6 bases between. The CDR3 has 13 amino acids. Germline-derived CDR1 and CDR2 are SNHLY and FYNNEI.